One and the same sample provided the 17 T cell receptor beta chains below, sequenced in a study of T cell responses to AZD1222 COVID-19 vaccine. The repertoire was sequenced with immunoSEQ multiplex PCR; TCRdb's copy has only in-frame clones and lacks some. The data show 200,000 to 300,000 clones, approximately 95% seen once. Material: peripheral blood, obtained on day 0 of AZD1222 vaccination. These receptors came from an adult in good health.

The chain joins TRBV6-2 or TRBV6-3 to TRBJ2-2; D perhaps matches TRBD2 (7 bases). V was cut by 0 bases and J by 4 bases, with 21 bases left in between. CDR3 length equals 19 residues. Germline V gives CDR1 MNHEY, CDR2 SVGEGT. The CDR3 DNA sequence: TGTGCCAGCAGTTACTCGATCGGAAGGCAGGGAGGGGGCACCGGGGAGCTGTTTTTT. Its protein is CASSYSIGRQGGGTGELFF.

The DNA of the CDR3 is TGTGCCAGCAGTTTATCTCCAGGGCTGGTCACTGAAGCTTTCTTT. It specifies CASSLSPGLVTEAFF. J is TRBJ1-1 and V is TRBV27; D is possibly TRBD1 (5 bases). The CDR3 is 15 residues long. Germline V gene data show CDR1 as MNHEY and CDR2 as SMNVEV (reference sequence). V lost 0 bases to trimming and J lost 4 bases, with 12 bases between them.

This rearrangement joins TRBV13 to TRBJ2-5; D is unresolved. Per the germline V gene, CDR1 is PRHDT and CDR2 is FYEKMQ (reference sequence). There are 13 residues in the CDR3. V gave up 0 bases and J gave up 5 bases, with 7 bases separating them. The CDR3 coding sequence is TGTGCCAGCAGCTTAGGCGGCTGGGAGACCCAGTACTTC. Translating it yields CASSLGGWETQYF.

CDR3 in DNA: TGTGCCAGAAGCCTACCTGAGGGGGCGAACACCGGGGAGCTGTTTTTT. It codes for CARSLPEGANTGELFF. The chain has TRBV5-3 and TRBJ2-2; possible D gene TRBD1, 6 bases. TRBV5-3 is placed among ORFs of uncertain function. V was cut by 4 bases and J by 0 bases, with 13 bases left in between. CDR3 length: 16 amino acids.

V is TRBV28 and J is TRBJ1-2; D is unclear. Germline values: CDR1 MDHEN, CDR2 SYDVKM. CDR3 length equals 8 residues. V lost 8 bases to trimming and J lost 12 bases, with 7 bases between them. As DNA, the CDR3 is TGTGCCAGCGGTATCCACACCTTC. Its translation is CASGIHTF.

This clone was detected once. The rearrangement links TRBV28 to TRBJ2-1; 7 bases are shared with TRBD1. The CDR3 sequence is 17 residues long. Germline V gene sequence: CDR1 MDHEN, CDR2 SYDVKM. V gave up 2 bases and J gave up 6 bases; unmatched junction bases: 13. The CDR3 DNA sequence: TGTGCCAGCAGTTTAATTCTCGGGACAGCCGGCGGCAATGAGCAGTTCTTC. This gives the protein CASSLILGTAGGNEQFF. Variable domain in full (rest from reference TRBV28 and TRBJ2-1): DVKVTQSSRYLVKRTGEKVFLECVQDMDHENMFWYRQDPGLGLRLIYFSYDVKMKEKGDIPEGYSVSREKKERFSLILESASTNQTSMYLCASSLILGTAGGNEQFFGPGTRLTVL.

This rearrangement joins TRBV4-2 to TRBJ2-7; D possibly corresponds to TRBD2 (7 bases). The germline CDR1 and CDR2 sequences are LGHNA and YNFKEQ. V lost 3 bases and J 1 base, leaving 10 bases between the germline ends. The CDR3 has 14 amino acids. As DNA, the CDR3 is TGTGCCAGCAGCCACGGGGGGCCGTCCTACGAGCAGTACTTC. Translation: CASSHGGPSYEQYF.

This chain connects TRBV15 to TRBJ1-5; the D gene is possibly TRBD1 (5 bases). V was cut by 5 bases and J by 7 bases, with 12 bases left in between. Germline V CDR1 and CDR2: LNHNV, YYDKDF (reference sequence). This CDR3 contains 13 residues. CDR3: CATSVPGNQPQHF. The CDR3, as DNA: TGTGCCACCAGCGTCCCAGGGAACCAGCCCCAGCATTTT.

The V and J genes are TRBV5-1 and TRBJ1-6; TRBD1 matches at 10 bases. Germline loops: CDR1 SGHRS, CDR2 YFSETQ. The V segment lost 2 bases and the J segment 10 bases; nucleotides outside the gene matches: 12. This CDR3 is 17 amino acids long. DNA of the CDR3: TGCGCCAGCAGCTTTTGGTCGAGGGACAGGGGTGGCTCACCCCTCCACTTT. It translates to CASSFWSRDRGGSPLHF.

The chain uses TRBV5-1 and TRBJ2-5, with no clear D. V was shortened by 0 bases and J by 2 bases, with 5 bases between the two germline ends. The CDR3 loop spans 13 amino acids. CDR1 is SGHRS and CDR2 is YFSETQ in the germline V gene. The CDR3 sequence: CASSLGVQETQYF. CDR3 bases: TGCGCCAGCAGCTTGGGTGTACAAGAGACCCAGTACTTC. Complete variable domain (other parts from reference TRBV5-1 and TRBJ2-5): KAGVTQTPRYLIKTRGQQVTLSCSPISGHRSVSWYQQTPGQGLQFLFEYFSETQRNKGNFPGRFSGRQFSNSRSEMNVSTLELGDSALYLCASSLGVQETQYFGPGTRLLVL.

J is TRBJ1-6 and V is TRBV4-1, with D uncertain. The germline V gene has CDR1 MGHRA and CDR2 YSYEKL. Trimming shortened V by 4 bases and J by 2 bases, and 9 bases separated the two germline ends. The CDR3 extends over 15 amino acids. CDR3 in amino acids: CASSPPGAYNSPLHF. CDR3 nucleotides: TGCGCCAGCAGCCCGCCGGGAGCCTATAATTCACCCCTCCACTTT.

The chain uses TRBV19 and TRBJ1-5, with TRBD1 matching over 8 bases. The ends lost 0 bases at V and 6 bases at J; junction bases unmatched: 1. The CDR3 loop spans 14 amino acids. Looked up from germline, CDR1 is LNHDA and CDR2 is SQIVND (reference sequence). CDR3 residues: CASSIDRGRQPQHF. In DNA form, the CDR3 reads TGTGCCAGTAGTATAGACAGGGGGCGTCAGCCCCAGCATTTT.

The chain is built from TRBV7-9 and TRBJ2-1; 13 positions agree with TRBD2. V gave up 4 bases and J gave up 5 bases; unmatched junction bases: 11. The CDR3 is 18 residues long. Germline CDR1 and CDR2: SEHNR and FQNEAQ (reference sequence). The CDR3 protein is CASSSTSGGPPTHNEQFF. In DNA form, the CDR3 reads TGTGCCAGCAGCTCGACTAGCGGGGGGCCTCCTACTCACAATGAGCAGTTCTTC.

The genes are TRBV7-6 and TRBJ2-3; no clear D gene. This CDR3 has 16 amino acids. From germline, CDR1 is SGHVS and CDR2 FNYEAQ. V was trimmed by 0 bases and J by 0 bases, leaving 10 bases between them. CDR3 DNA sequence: TGTGCCAGCAGCTTAGCTAATGGTCCTAGCACAGATACGCAGTATTTT. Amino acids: CASSLANGPSTDTQYF.

Here the CDR3 DNA reads TGTGCCATGTCGGACGGGGGTCACACAGATACGCAGTATTTT. Translating gives CAMSDGGHTDTQYF. The V gene is TRBV24-1, the J gene TRBJ2-3, with D perhaps matching TRBD2 (6 bases). The germline V and J ends were trimmed by 11 bases and 2 bases, with 16 bases remaining between them. The CDR3 covers 14 residues. Germline V CDR1 and CDR2: KGHDR, SFDVKD.

In nucleotides, the CDR3 is TGTGCCACCAGCATGGACAGGGCCAATGAAAAACTGTTTTTT. This translates into CATSMDRANEKLFF. The chain links TRBV15 to TRBJ1-4, with 8 positions matching TRBD1. Germline loops: CDR1 LNHNV, CDR2 YYDKDF (reference sequence). The trim removed 4 bases at V and 5 bases at J, leaving 3 bases unmatched. The CDR3 is made up of 14 amino acids.

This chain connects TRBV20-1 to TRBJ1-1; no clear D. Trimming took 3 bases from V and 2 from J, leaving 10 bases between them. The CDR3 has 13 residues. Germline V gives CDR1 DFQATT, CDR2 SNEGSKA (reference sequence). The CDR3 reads CSASVETNTEAFF. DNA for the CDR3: TGCAGTGCTAGTGTGGAGACCAACACTGAAGCTTTCTTT.